This T cell receptor beta chain emerged from a study of T-cell reconstitution after alpha-beta-depleted transplantation in children. Trimming cost V 3 bases and J 3 bases, with 9 bases left between them. The CDR3 is made up of 13 amino acids. Germline CDR1 is LGHNA and CDR2 is YSLEER. The authors prepared the TCRbeta library with unique molecular identifiers. A single record per CDR3 protein comes from TCRdb applying MiXCR to the PCR reads. The sample yields 500,000 or so distinct CDR3 sequences, about an eighth seen once. This chain links TRBV4-3 with TRBJ2-7, with D possibly being TRBD1 (5 bases). The sequencing here drew on PBMCs, mostly from graft donor cells, taken 180 days after TCRalphabeta/CD19-depleted stem cell transplant. The receptor comes from a female patient aged 2 to 10 who had a stem cell transplant for aplastic anemia, so the T cells may come from the graft donor. CDR3 sequence: CASSQTVLYEQYF. CDR3 nucleotide sequence: TGCGCCAGCAGCCAGACAGTACTCTACGAGCAGTACTTC.